This entry describes one TCR beta chain. The data stem from a study of cytotoxic CD8 clonotypes in ibrutinib-treated CLL. Overall study: Response samples were obtained once patients had received a median approximately 11 months of treatment, range 6 to 36.

This table comes from immunoSEQ multiplex PCR, and its TCRdb copy is limited to in-frame clones, with some not included. The sample lists about 180,000 clones, around 80% occurring once. The germline V gene encodes CDR1 LGHNA and CDR2 YNFKEQ. Trimming cost V 0 bases and J 8 bases, with 8 bases left between them. The CDR3 length is 13 residues. The chain is built from TRBV4-2 and TRBJ2-4; D unresolved. The material sequenced was PBMCs, taken after 24 months of ibrutinib treatment. This receptor was identified in a human donor with chronic lymphocytic leukemia. The CDR3 sequence is CASSQDDRDIQYF. The CDR3 coding sequence is TGTGCCAGCAGCCAAGATGATCGGGACATTCAGTACTTC.